The clone carrying this T cell receptor beta chain was seen a few times. Depth targeted 1 in 200,000 to 1 in 1 million T cells, averaging around 9.5x coverage per clonotype. The protocol was immunoSEQ multiplex PCR, while the TCRdb copy is restricted to in-frame clones and leaves out a portion. The sample yields about 160,000 clones, approximately 77% seen once. The entry originates in a study of cytotoxic CD8 clonotypes in ibrutinib-treated CLL. Study in general: Response samples followed a median 12 months of treatment, range 6 to 36.

The germline gives CDR1 SGHNT, CDR2 YENEEA. V gave up 4 bases and J gave up 0 bases; unmatched junction bases: 7. This CDR3 has 18 amino acids. Sequencing used PBMCs, obtained after 12 months of ibrutinib treatment. V is TRBV11-3 and J is TRBJ2-2, with 11 nucleotides matching TRBD2. This sequence originates from a human donor with chronic lymphocytic leukemia. CDR3 protein: CASSSRMTSGANTGELFF. CDR3 DNA sequence: TGTGCCAGCAGCTCCCGAATGACTAGCGGGGCGAACACCGGGGAGCTGTTTTTT.